This TCR beta chain came from a study of T cell changes during pregnancy in multiple sclerosis. Germline CDR1 SNHLY, CDR2 FYNNEI. Trimming pared 8 bases from V and 0 bases from J, leaving 11 bases between. This CDR3 comprises 13 residues. Sequenced by immunoSEQ multiplex PCR; TCRdb stores in-frame clones only, minus some. Among about 21,000 clones listed, more than 85% were seen once. This chain links TRBV2 with TRBJ2-7; a possible D gene is TRBD1 (5 bases). The receptor comes from a female donor in good health, enrolled as a control in a pregnancy study. This sample comprised CD8+ T cells from peripheral blood mononuclear cells, obtained after pregnancy. The CDR3 region is CASEGRDSYEQYF. DNA for the CDR3: TGTGCCAGCGAAGGCAGGGACTCCTACGAGCAGTACTTC.